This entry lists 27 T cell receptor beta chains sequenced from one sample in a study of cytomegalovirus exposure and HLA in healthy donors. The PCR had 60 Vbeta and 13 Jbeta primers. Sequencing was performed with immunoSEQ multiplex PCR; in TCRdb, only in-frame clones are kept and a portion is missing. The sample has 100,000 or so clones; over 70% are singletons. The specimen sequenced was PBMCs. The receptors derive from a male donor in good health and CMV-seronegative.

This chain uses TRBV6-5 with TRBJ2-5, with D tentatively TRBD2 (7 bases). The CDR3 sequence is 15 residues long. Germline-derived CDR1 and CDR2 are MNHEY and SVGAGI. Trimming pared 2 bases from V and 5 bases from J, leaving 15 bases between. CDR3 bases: TGTGCCAGCAGTTACGGGGGGGGCGGACGGGAGACCCAGTACTTC. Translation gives CASSYGGGGRETQYF.

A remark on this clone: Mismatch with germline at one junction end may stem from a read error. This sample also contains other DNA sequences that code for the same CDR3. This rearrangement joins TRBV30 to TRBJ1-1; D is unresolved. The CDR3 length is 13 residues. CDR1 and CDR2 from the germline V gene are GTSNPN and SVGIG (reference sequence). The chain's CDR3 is CAWSSGQASEAFF. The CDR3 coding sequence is TGTGCCTGGAGTAGCGGCCAGGCGTCTGAGGCTTTCTTT.

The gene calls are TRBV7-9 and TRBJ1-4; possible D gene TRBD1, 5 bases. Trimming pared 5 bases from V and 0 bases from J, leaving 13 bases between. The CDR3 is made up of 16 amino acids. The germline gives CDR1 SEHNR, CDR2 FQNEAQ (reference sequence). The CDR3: CASSPGTPATNEKLFF. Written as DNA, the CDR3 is TGTGCCAGCAGCCCCGGGACTCCAGCAACTAATGAAAAACTGTTTTTT.

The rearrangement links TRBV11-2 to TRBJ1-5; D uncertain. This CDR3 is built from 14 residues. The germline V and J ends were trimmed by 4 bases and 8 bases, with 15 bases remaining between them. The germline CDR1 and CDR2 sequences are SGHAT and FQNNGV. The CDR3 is CASSSIRRGEPQHF. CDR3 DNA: TGTGCCAGCAGCTCGATTCGACGCGGAGAGCCCCAGCATTTT.

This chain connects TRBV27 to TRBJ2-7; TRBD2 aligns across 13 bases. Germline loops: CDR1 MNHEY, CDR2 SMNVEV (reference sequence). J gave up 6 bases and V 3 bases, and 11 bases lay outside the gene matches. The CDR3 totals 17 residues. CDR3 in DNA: TGTGCCAGCAGTTTCCTCTGGACTAGCGGGAGTTTGGGCGAGCAGTACTTC. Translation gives CASSFLWTSGSLGEQYF.

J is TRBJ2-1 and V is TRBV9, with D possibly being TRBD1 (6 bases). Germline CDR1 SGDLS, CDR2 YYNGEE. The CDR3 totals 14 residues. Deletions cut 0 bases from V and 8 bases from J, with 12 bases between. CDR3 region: CASSVATGPHEQFF. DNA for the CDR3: TGTGCCAGCAGCGTAGCGACAGGCCCCCATGAGCAGTTCTTC.

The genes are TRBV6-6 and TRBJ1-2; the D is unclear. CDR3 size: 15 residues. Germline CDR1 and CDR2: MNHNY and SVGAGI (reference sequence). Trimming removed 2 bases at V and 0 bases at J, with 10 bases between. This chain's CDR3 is CASSYQKGANYGYTF. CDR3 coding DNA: TGTGCCAGCAGTTACCAGAAGGGAGCTAACTATGGCTACACCTTC.

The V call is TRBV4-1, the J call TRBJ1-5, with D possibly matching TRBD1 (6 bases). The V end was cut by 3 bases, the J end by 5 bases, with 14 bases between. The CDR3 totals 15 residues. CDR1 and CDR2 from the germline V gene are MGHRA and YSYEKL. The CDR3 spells CASSQEQGRDQPQHF. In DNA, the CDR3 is TGCGCCAGCAGCCAGGAACAGGGCAGGGATCAGCCCCAGCATTTT.

CDR3 in DNA: TGTGCCAGCAGCTTAACTGGAGGGCGCAATCAGCCCCAGCATTTT. Translating gives CASSLTGGRNQPQHF. V gene TRBV7-2 combines with J gene TRBJ1-5; D remains ambiguous. The V gene lost 2 bases and the J gene lost 2 bases, with 10 bases spanning the gap. CDR3 length: 15 amino acids. The V gene's germline CDR1 is SGHTA and CDR2 FQGNSA. Drawing the rest from reference TRBV7-2 and TRBJ1-5, the complete variable domain is GAGVSQSPSNKVTEKGKDVELRCDPISGHTALYWYRQSLGQGLEFLIYFQGNSAPDKSGLPSDRFSAERTGGSVSTLTIQRTQQEDSAVYLCASSLTGGRNQPQHFGDGTRLSIL.

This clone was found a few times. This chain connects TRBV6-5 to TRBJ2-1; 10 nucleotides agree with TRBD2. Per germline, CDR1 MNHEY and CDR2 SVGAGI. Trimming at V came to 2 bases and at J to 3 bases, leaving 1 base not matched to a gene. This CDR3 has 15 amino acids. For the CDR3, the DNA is TGTGCCAGCAGTTACCTAGCGGGAGACTACAATGAGCAGTTCTTC. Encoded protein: CASSYLAGDYNEQFF.

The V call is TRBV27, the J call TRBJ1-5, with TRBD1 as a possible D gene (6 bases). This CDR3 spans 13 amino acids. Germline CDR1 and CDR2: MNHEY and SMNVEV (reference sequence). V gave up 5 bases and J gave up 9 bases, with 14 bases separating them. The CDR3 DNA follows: TGTGCCAGCAGTCGCCAGGGGCAAGGGCCCCAGCATTTT. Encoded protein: CASSRQGQGPQHF.

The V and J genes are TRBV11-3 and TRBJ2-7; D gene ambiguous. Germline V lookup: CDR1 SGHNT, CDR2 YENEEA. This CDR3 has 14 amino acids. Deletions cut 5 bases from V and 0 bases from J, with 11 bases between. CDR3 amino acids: CASSVGRSSYEQYF. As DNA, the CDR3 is TGTGCCAGCAGCGTGGGCCGAAGCTCCTACGAGCAGTACTTC.

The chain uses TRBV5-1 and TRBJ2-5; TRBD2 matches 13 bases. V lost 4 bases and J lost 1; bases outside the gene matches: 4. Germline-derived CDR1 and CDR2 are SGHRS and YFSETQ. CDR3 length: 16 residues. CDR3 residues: CASSQGTSGTQETQYF. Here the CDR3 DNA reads TGCGCCAGCAGCCAGGGGACTAGCGGGACCCAAGAGACCCAGTACTTC.

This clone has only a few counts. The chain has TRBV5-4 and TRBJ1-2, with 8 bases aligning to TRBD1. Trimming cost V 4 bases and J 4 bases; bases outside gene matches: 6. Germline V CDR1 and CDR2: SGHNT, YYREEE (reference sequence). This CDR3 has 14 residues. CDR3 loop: CASSLGTGSYGYTF. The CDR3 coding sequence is TGTGCCAGCAGCCTCGGGACAGGCTCCTATGGCTACACCTTC.

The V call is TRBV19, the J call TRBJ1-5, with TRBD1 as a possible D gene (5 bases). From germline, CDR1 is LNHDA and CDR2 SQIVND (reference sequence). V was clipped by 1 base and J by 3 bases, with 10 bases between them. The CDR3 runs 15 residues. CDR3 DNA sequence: TGTGCCAGTAGTATAGGGCAGGGTAACAATCAGCCCCAGCATTTT. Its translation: CASSIGQGNNQPQHF.

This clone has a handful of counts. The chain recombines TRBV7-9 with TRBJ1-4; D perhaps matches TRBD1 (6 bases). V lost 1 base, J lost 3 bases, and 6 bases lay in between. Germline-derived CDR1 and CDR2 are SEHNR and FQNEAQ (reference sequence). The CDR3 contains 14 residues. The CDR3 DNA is TGTGCCAGCAGCTTAGACAGGGCTAATGAAAAACTGTTTTTT. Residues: CASSLDRANEKLFF.

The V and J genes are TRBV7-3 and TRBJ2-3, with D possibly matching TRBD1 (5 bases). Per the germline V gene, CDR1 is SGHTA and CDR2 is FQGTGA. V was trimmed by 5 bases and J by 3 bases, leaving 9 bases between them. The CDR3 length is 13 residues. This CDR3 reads CASSQGATDTQYF. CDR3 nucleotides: TGTGCCAGCAGCCAGGGCGCGACAGATACGCAGTATTTT.

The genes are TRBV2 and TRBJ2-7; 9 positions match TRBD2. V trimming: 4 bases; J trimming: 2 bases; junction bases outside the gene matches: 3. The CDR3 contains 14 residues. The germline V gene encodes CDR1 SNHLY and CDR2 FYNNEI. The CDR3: CASSGLAEPYEQYF. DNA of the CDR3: TGTGCCAGCAGTGGACTAGCGGAACCCTACGAGCAGTACTTC.

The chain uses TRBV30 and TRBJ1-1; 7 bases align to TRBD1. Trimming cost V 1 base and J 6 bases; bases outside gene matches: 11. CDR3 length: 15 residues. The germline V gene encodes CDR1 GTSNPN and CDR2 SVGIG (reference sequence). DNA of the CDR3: TGTGCCTGGAGTGCCCGCACAGGGGAAAGGGCTGAAGCTTTCTTT. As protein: CAWSARTGERAEAFF.

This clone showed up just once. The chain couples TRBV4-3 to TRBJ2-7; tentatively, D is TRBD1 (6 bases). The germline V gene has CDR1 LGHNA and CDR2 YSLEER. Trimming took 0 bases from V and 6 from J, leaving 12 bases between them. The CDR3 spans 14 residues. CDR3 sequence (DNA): TGCGCCAGCAGCCAAGAACACAGGGTAGGCGAGCAGTACTTC. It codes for CASSQEHRVGEQYF.

The CDR3 here is CASRRLAGDGNEQFF. In DNA form, the CDR3 reads TGCGCCAGCAGACGTCTAGCGGGAGATGGGAATGAGCAGTTCTTC. The rearrangement links TRBV5-1 to TRBJ2-1; the match to TRBD2 covers 10 bases. The CDR3 has 15 residues. Germline V CDR1 and CDR2: SGHRS, YFSETQ. J was trimmed by 7 bases and V by 5 bases; bases with no gene match: 9.

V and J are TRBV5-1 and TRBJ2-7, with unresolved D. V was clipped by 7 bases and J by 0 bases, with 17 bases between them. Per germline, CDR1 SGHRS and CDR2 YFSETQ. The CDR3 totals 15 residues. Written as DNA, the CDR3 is TGCGCCAGCGCCCCTACTGGGCCGGACTCCTACGAGCAGTACTTC. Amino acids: CASAPTGPDSYEQYF.

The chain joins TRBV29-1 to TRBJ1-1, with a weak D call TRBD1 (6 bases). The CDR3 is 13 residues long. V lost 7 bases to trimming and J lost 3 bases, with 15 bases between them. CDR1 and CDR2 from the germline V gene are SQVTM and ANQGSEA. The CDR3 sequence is CSAWTAIDTEAFF. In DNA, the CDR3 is TGCAGCGCCTGGACAGCTATAGACACTGAAGCTTTCTTT.

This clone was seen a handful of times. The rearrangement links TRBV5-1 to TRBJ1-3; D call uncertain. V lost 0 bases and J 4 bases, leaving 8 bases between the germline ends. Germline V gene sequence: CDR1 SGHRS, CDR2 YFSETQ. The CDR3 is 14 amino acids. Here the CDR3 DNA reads TGCGCCAGCAGCTTGGGCAGGTCAGGAAACACCATATATTTT. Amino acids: CASSLGRSGNTIYF.

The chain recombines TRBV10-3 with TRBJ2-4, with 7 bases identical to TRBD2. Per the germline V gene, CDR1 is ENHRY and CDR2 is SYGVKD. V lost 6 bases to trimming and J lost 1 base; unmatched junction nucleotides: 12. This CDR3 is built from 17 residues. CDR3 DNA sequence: TGTGCCATCAGCAAATACAGCGGGACGGGTGCCAAAAACATTCAGTACTTC. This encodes CAISKYSGTGAKNIQYF.

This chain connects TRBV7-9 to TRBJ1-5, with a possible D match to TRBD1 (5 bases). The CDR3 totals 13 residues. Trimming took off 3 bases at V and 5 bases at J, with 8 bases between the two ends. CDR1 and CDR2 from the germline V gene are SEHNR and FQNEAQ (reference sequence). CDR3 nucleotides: TGTGCCAGCAGCTTCGGAGGGGATCAGCCCCAGCATTTT. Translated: CASSFGGDQPQHF.

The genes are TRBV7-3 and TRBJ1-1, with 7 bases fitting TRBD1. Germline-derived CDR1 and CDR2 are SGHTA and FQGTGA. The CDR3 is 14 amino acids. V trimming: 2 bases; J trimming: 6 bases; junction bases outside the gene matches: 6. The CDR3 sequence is CASSLDREVAEAFF. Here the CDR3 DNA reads TGTGCCAGCAGCTTAGACAGGGAGGTCGCTGAAGCTTTCTTT.